This T cell receptor beta chain stems from a study of blood T cell repertoires in COVID-19 (dated by TCRdb to 2018 to 2021). Study-wide context: Samples covering the acute and convalescent phases of COVID-19 were provided by collaborators in the United States, Italy and Spain. The dataset comprised deeply sampled blood TCRbeta repertoires from subjects exposed to, actively infected with, or recovered from COVID-19. Samples were obtained from the ongoing ImmuneRACE study (first 160 participants) and from 1,254 subjects provided by 6 global collaborators. HLA class I and class II types, where available, came from metadata supplied by the sample provider rather than from assay-based typing. The sample metadata nearly always contained a de-identified subject ID, COVID-19 status, age in years and sex. A freely available public database, intended as a resource for researchers studying the immune response to SARS-CoV-2, is where the repertoires were released. The material from the prospective study consisted of cDNA or gDNA derived from T cells, B-cell-depleted T cells, or PBMCs.

CDR1 MNHNS and CDR2 SASEGT are derived from the germline V gene. The CDR3 runs 17 amino acids, cysteine and phenylalanine included. Only the CDR3 portion is preserved as DNA: 51 bases, with reading frame beginning at the first base. V was cut back by 2 bases and J by 5 bases, leaving a gap of 22 bases between them. A second Seattle source provided samples from volunteer blood donors who had recovered from COVID-19. The collaborating institutions used their own protocols to collect whole blood in K2EDTA tubes. Collaborator samples were shipped for TCRbeta analysis as frozen whole blood, isolated PBMCs, or DNA extracted from either sample type. TCRbeta CDR3 regions were amplified from genomic DNA using the immunoSEQ Assay, a bias-controlled multiplex PCR. From the authors' description of their analysis: The number of nucleated cells in each sample was estimated by amplification of reference gene primers within the assay. Sequence reads were collapsed and filtered to measure the absolute abundance of every unique TCRbeta CDR3 rearrangement. For each sample, productive Simpson clonality was calculated by taking the square root of Simpson's diversity index across productive rearrangements. Imported from immuneACCESS, the table was reduced by TCRdb to in-frame sequences with V and J called. These copies leave out some clones; in studies compared against another copy, an unresolved V gene accounts for under half, and the cause of the remainder is not known. That table supplies the V and J calls and clone size; D and trimming were determined from the DNA. A total of under 150,000 clones appear in this sample, around nine tenths of them only once. The ten largest clonotypes hold 8.4% of the sample.

Concerning this clone itself: Its recognized antigen is unknown. Qualities for individual bases were not recorded, and no much larger clone is one base off.

Broad study findings and their caveats: Clinical and demographic metadata were provided uncurated, with the amount varying by source and participant.

Sample: peripheral blood. The sequence links TRBV6-1 to TRBJ2-7; possibly the D gene is TRBD1, per 6 matching bases. The origin of this receptor is a woman in her 70s who had recovered from COVID-19. Here the CDR3 is given as CASSEYLWTETGNEQYF. DNA sequence: TGTGCCAGCAGTGAATATCTCTGGACCGAGACAGGTAACGAGCAGTACTTC.